Below are 9 T cell receptor beta chains sequenced from a single sample in a study of T cells in tuberculosis listed by TCRdb under 2018. Library method: the immunoSEQ multiplex PCR assay. TCRdb obtained this table from immuneACCESS and retained in-frame rearrangements with V and J assigned. These tables miss some clones; where compared with another copy, unresolved V genes account for less than half of the shortfall, and the remainder is unexplained. This sample comprises 35,000 to 55,000 clones, roughly 96% of them detected only once. The ten top clones hold 7% to 9% of the sample. Sequences were obtained from PBMCs. These receptors were taken from a donor aged 10 to 29 with latent tuberculosis or without tuberculosis infection.

The V gene is TRBV6-5, the J gene TRBJ2-1; 7 positions match TRBD2. Germline CDR1 is MNHEY and CDR2 is SVGAGI. This CDR3 is built from 15 residues. V gave up 6 bases and J gave up 0 bases; unmatched junction bases: 5. CDR3 DNA: TGTGCCAGCAGCCCTAGCGGCAGCTCCTACAATGAGCAGTTCTTC. Its translation is CASSPSGSSYNEQFF.

The rearrangement uses TRBV4-2 and TRBJ1-1, with D possibly being TRBD1 (6 bases). Germline CDR1 is LGHNA and CDR2 is YNFKEQ. Trimming pared 3 bases from V and 1 base from J, leaving 9 bases between. This CDR3 has 14 residues. This CDR3 reads CASSQGTQNTEAFF. The CDR3 DNA sequence: TGTGCCAGCAGCCAGGGGACACAGAACACTGAAGCTTTCTTT.

The rearrangement uses TRBV27 and TRBJ1-1; D is undetermined. From germline, CDR1 is MNHEY and CDR2 SMNVEV (reference sequence). CDR3 length: 13 amino acids. V was pared by 2 bases and J by 1 base, with 5 bases between. DNA of the CDR3: TGTGCCAGCAGTTTAAGCCCGAACACTGAAGCTTTCTTT. Translation: CASSLSPNTEAFF.

The J gene is TRBJ2-5, the V gene TRBV18; 7 bases agree with TRBD2. CDR1 and CDR2 from the germline V gene are KGHSH and LQKENI. Trimming cost V 3 bases and J 2 bases; bases outside gene matches: 6. The CDR3 extends over 15 amino acids. The CDR3 region has the DNA TGTGCCAGCTCACCTTCCACTAGCGCGCAAGAGACCCAGTACTTC. Amino acid sequence: CASSPSTSAQETQYF.

The chain combines TRBV19 with TRBJ1-2; possibly TRBD1 for D (6 bases). This CDR3 comprises 15 residues. Germline assignment: CDR1 LNHDA and CDR2 SQIVND (reference sequence). V lost 9 bases, J lost 1 base, and 18 bases lay in between. As DNA, the CDR3 is TGTGCCAGCGCGCCCCAGGACAGCCTTAACTATGGCTACACCTTC. Protein: CASAPQDSLNYGYTF.

This chain joins TRBV29-1 and TRBJ2-1; D is possibly TRBD1 (8 bases). Per the germline V gene, CDR1 is SQVTM and CDR2 is ANQGSEA. The CDR3 runs 16 residues. Trimming removed 6 bases from V and 1 base from J, with 19 bases in between. CDR3 sequence: CSVVNDRGLSYNEQFF. In DNA form, the CDR3 reads TGCAGCGTCGTTAATGACAGGGGACTATCCTACAATGAGCAGTTCTTC.

This clone was counted a single time. The chain links TRBV7-8 to TRBJ2-3; 7 bases agree with TRBD2. The germline V gene has CDR1 SGHVS and CDR2 FQNEAQ. V gave up 1 base and J gave up 2 bases; unmatched junction bases: 12. This CDR3 comprises 18 residues. The CDR3 here is CASSLVQAGSLFTDTQYF. As DNA, the CDR3 is TGTGCCAGCAGCTTAGTTCAAGCGGGGTCACTATTCACAGATACGCAGTATTTT.

The V gene is TRBV5-6, the J gene TRBJ1-5; no clear D. Germline V gene lookup returns CDR1 SGHDT and CDR2 YYEEEE. The germline V and J ends were trimmed by 0 bases and 7 bases, with 11 bases remaining between them. This CDR3 is built from 14 residues. The CDR3 DNA reads TGTGCCAGCAGCTTGGGAGGGTTTGGGCAGCCCCAGCATTTT. This sequence encodes CASSLGGFGQPQHF.

This chain uses TRBV2 with TRBJ2-3, with 8 bases fitting TRBD2. CDR3 length: 15 amino acids. V shed 2 bases and J 4 bases; nucleotides not matched to a gene: 5. Per germline, CDR1 SNHLY and CDR2 FYNNEI. The CDR3 region is CASSENGGAPDTQYF. The CDR3 DNA follows: TGTGCCAGCAGTGAAAACGGGGGGGCCCCAGATACGCAGTATTTT.